This T cell receptor (beta chain) was captured in a study of graft-versus-host responses after intestinal transplantation. Details on this clone: Its antigen is as yet unknown.

TCRdb keeps only in-frame clones here, not all; method: immunoSEQ multiplex PCR. The sample gives tens of thousands of clones, roughly 94% of which show up once; over 0.2% is in the top ten. This TCR was recovered from a human donor who was the organ donor for an intestinal transplant. The sample consisted of unstimulated CD4+ T cells sorted from spleen or lymph node cells, taken before transplant.

CDR3 in amino acids: CASSEGGYEQYF. DNA for the CDR3: TGTGCCAGCAGTGAAGGGGGCTACGAGCAGTACTTC. This chain connects TRBV25-1 to TRBJ2-7; TRBD1 or TRBD2 may be the D gene (5 bases each). The germline gives CDR1 MGHDK, CDR2 SYGVNS. Between the trimmed V and J ends, which lost 2 bases and 3 bases, there was a span of 5 bases. The CDR3 consists of 12 residues.